This TCR beta chain is from a study of CD8+CD57+ T cells in acquired aplastic anemia. This clonotype is termed medium-sized. Profiling of TCR beta VDJ combinations and CDR3 sequences used genomic DNA as template. TCRdb re-called the reads through MiXCR, storing one row per CDR3 protein. This table holds approximately 70,000 distinct CDR3 sequences, 50% to 70% found once. This CDR3 is 13 amino acids long. Trimming at V came to 7 bases and at J to 11 bases, leaving 11 bases not matched to a gene. Germline CDR1 reads SGHTA; CDR2 reads FQGTGA. The V call is TRBV7-3, the J call TRBJ2-5; 9 positions match TRBD1. This TCR derives from a human donor in good health, serving as a control. Input material: sorted CD4+, CD8+, or CD8+CD57+ T cells (not recorded which) from PBMCs. The CDR3 sequence is CASTPAPGQGQYF. Written as DNA, the CDR3 is TGTGCCAGCACCCCCGCCCCGGGACAGGGACAGTACTTC.